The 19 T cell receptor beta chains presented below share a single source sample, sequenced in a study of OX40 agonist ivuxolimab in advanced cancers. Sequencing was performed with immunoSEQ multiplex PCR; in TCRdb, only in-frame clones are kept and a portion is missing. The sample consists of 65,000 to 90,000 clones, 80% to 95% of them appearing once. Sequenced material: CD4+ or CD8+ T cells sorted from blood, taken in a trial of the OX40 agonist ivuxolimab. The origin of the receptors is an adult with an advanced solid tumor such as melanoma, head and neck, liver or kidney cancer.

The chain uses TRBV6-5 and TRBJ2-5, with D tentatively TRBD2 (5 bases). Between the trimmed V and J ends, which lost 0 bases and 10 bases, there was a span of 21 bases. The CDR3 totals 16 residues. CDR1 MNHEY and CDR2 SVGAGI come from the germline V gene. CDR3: CASSYSGSAQGWIQYF. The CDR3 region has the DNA TGTGCCAGCAGTTACTCGGGGAGCGCCCAAGGTTGGATCCAGTACTTC.

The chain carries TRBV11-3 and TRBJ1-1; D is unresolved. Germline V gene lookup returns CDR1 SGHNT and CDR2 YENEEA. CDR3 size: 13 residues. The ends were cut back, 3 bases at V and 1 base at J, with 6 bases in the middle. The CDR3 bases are TGTGCCAGCAGCTTCTCCGAGAACACTGAAGCTTTCTTT. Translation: CASSFSENTEAFF.

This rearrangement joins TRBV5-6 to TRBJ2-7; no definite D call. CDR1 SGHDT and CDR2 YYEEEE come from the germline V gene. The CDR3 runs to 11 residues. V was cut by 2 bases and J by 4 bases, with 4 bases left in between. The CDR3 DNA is TGTGCCAGCAGCTTTAAATACGAGCAGTACTTC. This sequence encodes CASSFKYEQYF.

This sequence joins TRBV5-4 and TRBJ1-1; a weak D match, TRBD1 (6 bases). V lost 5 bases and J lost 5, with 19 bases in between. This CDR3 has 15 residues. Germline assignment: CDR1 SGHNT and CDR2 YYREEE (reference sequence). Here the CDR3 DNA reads TGTGCCAGCAGTCCGGAGGGGGGCATGAGGACTGAAGCTTTCTTT. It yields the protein CASSPEGGMRTEAFF.

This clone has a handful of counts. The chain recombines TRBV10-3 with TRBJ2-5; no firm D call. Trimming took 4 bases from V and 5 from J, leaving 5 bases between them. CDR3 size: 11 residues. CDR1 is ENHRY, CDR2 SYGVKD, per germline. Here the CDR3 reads CAISGGETQYF. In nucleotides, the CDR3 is TGTGCCATCAGTGGGGGTGAGACCCAGTACTTC.

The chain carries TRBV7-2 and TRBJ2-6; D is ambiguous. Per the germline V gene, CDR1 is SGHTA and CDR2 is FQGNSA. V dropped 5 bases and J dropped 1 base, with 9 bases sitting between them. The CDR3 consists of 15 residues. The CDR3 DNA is TGTGCCAGCAGCGTCCGAGAGTCTGGGGCCAACGTCCTGACTTTC. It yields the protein CASSVRESGANVLTF. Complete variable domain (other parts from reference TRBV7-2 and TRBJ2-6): GAGVSQSPSNKVTEKGKDVELRCDPISGHTALYWYRQSLGQGLEFLIYFQGNSAPDKSGLPSDRFSAERTGGSVSTLTIQRTQQEDSAVYLCASSVRESGANVLTFGAGSRLTVL.

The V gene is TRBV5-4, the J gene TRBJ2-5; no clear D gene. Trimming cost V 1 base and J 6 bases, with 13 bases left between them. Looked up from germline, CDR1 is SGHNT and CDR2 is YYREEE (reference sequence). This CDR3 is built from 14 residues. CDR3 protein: CASSLTVGSKTQYF. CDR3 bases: TGTGCCAGCAGCTTGACCGTGGGGTCAAAGACCCAGTACTTC.

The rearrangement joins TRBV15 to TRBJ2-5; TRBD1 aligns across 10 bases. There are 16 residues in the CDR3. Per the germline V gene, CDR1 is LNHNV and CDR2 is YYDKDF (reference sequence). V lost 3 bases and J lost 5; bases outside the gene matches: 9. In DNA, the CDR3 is TGTGCCACCAGCAGTCAAAGGGGACAGGGGCCCGAGACCCAGTACTTC. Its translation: CATSSQRGQGPETQYF. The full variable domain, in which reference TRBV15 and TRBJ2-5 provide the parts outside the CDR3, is DAMVIQNPRYQVTQFGKPVTLSCSQTLNHNVMYWYQQKSSQAPKLLFHYYDKDFNNEADTPDNFQSRRPNTSFCFLDIRSPGLGDTAMYLCATSSQRGQGPETQYFGPGTRLLVL.

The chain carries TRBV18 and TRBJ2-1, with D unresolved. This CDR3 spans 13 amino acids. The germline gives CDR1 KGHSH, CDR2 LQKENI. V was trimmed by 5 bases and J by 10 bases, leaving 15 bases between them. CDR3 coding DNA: TGTGCCAGCTCATCCGAGGTGCTTCAGGAGCAGTTCTTC. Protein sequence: CASSSEVLQEQFF. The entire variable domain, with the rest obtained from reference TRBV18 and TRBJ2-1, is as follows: NAGVMQNPRHLVRRRGQEARLRCSPMKGHSHVYWYRQLPEEGLKFMVYLQKENIIDESGMPKERFSAEFPKEGPSILRIQQVVRGDSAAYFCASSSEVLQEQFFGPGTRLTVL.

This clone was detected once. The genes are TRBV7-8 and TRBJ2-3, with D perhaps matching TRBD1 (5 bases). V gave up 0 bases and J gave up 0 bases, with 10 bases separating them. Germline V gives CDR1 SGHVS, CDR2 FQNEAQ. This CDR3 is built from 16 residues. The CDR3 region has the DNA TGTGCCAGCAGCTTAGCTGGACACAGCAGCACAGATACGCAGTATTTT. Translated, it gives CASSLAGHSSTDTQYF.

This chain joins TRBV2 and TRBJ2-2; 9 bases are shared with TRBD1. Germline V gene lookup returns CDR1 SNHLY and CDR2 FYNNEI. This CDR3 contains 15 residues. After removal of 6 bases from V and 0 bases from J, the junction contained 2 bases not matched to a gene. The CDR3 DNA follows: TGTGCCAGCAGACGACAGGGGGCGAACACCGGGGAGCTGTTTTTT. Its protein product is CASRRQGANTGELFF.

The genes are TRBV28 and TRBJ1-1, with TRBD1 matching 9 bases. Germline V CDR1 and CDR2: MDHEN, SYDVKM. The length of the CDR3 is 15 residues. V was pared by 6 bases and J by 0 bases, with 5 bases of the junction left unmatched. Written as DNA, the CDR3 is TGTGCCAGCAGGATTGACAGGGGGATGAACACTGAAGCTTTCTTT. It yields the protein CASRIDRGMNTEAFF.

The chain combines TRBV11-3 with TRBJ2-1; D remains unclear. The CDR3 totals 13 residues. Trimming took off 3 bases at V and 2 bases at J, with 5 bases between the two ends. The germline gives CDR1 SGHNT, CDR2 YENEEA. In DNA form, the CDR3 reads TGTGCCAGCAGCTTTGGGGCCTACAATGAGCAGTTCTTC. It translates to CASSFGAYNEQFF.

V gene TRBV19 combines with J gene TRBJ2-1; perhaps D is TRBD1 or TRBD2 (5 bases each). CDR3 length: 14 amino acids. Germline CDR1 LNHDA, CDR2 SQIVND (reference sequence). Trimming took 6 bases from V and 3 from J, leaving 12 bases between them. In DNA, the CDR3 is TGTGCCAGTAGGGTCCGGGACCACTACAATGAGCAGTTCTTC. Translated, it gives CASRVRDHYNEQFF. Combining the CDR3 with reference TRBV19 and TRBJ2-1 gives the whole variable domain DGGITQSPKYLFRKEGQNVTLSCEQNLNHDAMYWYRQDPGQGLRLIYYSQIVNDFQKGDIAEGYSVSREKKESFPLTVTSAQKNPTAFYLCASRVRDHYNEQFFGPGTRLTVL.

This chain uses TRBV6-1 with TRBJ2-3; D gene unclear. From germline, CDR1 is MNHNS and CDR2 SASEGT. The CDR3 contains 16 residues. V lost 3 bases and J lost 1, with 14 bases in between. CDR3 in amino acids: CASSDVLGRGTDTQYF. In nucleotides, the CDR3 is TGTGCCAGCAGTGATGTTTTAGGCCGGGGCACAGATACGCAGTATTTT.

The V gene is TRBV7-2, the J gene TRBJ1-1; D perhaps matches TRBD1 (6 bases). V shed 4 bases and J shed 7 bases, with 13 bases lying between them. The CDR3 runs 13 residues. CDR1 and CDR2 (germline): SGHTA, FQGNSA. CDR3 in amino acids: CASSYKRQDEAFF. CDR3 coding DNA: TGTGCCAGCAGCTACAAGAGACAGGATGAAGCTTTCTTT.

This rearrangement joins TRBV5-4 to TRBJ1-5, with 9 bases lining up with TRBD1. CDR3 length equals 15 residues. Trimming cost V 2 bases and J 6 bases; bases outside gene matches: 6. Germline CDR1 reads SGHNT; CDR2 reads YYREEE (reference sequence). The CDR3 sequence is CASSFDRGRVQPQHF. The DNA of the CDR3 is TGTGCCAGCAGCTTTGACAGGGGGAGGGTTCAGCCCCAGCATTTT. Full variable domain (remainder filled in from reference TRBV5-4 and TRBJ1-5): ETGVTQSPTHLIKTRGQQVTLRCSSQSGHNTVSWYQQALGQGPQFIFQYYREEENGRGNFPPRFSGLQFPNYSSELNVNALELDDSALYLCASSFDRGRVQPQHFGDGTRLSIL.

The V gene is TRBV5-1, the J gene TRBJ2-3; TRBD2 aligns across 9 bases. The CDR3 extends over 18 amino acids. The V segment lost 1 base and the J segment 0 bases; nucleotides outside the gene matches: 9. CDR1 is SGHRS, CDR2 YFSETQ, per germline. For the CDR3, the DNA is TGCGCCAGCAGCTTGCCCTCGACTAGCGGAGTTAGCACAGATACGCAGTATTTT. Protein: CASSLPSTSGVSTDTQYF. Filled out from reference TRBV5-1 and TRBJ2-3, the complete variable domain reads KAGVTQTPRYLIKTRGQQVTLSCSPISGHRSVSWYQQTPGQGLQFLFEYFSETQRNKGNFPGRFSGRQFSNSRSEMNVSTLELGDSALYLCASSLPSTSGVSTDTQYFGPGTRLTVL.

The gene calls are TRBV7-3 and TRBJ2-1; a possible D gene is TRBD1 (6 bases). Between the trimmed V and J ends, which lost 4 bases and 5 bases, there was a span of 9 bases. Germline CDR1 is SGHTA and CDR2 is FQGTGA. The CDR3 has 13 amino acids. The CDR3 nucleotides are TGTGCCAGCAGCTCAGGGGCCCACAATGAGCAGTTCTTC. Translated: CASSSGAHNEQFF.